Below are 8 T cell receptor beta chains sequenced from a single sample in a study of shared clonotypes between healthy human individuals. The assay was immunoSEQ multiplex PCR, and TCRdb's table has in-frame clones only and misses some. The sample has 600,000 to 750,000 clones, 72% seen once; the top ten hold about 1.8%. Sequencing was carried out using memory CD4+ T cells sorted from blood. Subset of the sample: CD45RA-negative fraction. The receptors originated from a woman in her 30s in good health.

The V and J genes are TRBV28 and TRBJ1-2, with D perhaps matching TRBD1 (6 bases). The germline CDR1 and CDR2 sequences are MDHEN and SYDVKM. The CDR3 sequence is 16 residues long. Trimming left V 5 bases short and J 3 bases short, with 19 bases between. The CDR3 DNA is TGTGCCAGCAGTCCCGGAGGGGGGGGACGGGACTATGGCTACACCTTC. This gives the protein CASSPGGGGRDYGYTF.

This clone was seen at least ten times. The chain carries TRBV29-1 and TRBJ2-5; 8 positions agree with TRBD2. This CDR3 is 15 amino acids long. The germline V gene encodes CDR1 SQVTM and CDR2 ANQGSEA. The V and J ends lost 7 bases and 4 bases, in that order; junction bases with no gene match: 14. The CDR3 sequence is CSAGPTSGSRETQYF. The CDR3 DNA reads as TGCAGCGCGGGTCCCACTAGCGGTTCTCGAGAGACCCAGTACTTC. Based on the CDR3 plus reference TRBV29-1 and TRBJ2-5, the full variable domain is SAVISQKPSRDICQRGTSLTIQCQVDSQVTMMFWYRQQPGQSLTLIATANQGSEATYESGFVIDKFPISRPNLTFSTLTVSNMSPEDSSIYLCSAGPTSGSRETQYFGPGTRLLVL.

About this clone: Other DNA sequences from this sample encode an identical CDR3 as well. This chain connects TRBV18 to TRBJ2-7; 9 nucleotides line up with TRBD1. The CDR3 totals 12 residues. V lost 6 bases, J lost 6 bases, and 3 bases stayed unmatched. Looked up from germline, CDR1 is KGHSH and CDR2 is LQKENI. The CDR3 sequence: CASSPTGGEQYF. CDR3 in DNA: TGTGCCAGCTCCCCGACAGGGGGCGAGCAGTACTTC.

This sequence joins TRBV7-3 and TRBJ2-5; 7 bases fit TRBD2. V lost 4 bases, J lost 1 base, and 6 bases stayed unmatched. This CDR3 is 15 amino acids long. Germline CDR1 reads SGHTA; CDR2 reads FQGTGA. CDR3 amino acids: CASSSLGRVQETQYF. The CDR3 DNA reads TGTGCCAGCAGCTCCCTAGGGAGGGTCCAAGAGACCCAGTACTTC.

This clone was counted a few times. The chain employs TRBV7-9 and TRBJ2-3; D ambiguous. The CDR3 covers 12 residues. Germline values: CDR1 SEHNR, CDR2 FQNEAQ (reference sequence). With 6 bases removed from V and 6 bases from J, the gap between germline ends came to 10 bases. The CDR3 nucleotides read TGTGCCAGCAGACCCACGTCCGATACGCAGTATTTT. This gives the protein CASRPTSDTQYF.

The rearrangement joins TRBV19 to TRBJ1-5; D is unclear. The germline gives CDR1 LNHDA, CDR2 SQIVND (reference sequence). CDR3 length: 19 amino acids. Trimming took off 6 bases at V and 0 bases at J, with 24 bases between the two ends. The CDR3 spells CASSFGILVQPLSNQPQHF. The CDR3 coding sequence is TGTGCCAGTAGCTTCGGCATCCTCGTTCAACCCCTTAGCAATCAGCCCCAGCATTTT.

This clone appeared a few times. This rearrangement joins TRBV5-6 to TRBJ2-6, with a weak D call TRBD2 (5 bases). Per the germline V gene, CDR1 is SGHDT and CDR2 is YYEEEE. V was trimmed by 0 bases and J by 4 bases, leaving 11 bases between them. The CDR3 is 16 residues long. The CDR3, as DNA: TGTGCCAGCAGCTTGGTCAGCGGCGCAGGGGCCAACGTCCTGACTTTC. Amino acid sequence: CASSLVSGAGANVLTF.

This chain connects TRBV27 to TRBJ1-5; perhaps TRBD1 as D (5 bases). Trimming stripped 5 bases from V and 5 bases from J, with 16 bases between. Germline values: CDR1 MNHEY, CDR2 SMNVEV (reference sequence). This CDR3 has 15 residues. CDR3 amino acids: CASSTSGTQYQPQHF. The CDR3 DNA reads as TGTGCCAGCAGTACGTCAGGGACCCAATATCAGCCCCAGCATTTT.